This paragraph reports one TCR beta chain. TCR alpha and beta CDR3 regions were amplified from RNA using iRepertoire nested multiplex PCR. TCRdb ran MiXCR on the multiplex PCR reads and lists one entry per CDR3 protein. The table lists about 140,000 distinct CDR3 sequences, about two fifths of them singletons. The record originates from a study of glioma-infiltrating T cells. The receptor was isolated from a human donor with low-grade glioma or glioblastoma, undergoing nonglioma brain surgery, or in good health (not recorded which). Sequenced material: glioma tissue, nonneoplastic brain tissue, or PBMCs (not recorded which).

In DNA, the CDR3 is TGTGCCAGCACCCCATTAATGATTAACACTGAAGCTTTCTTT. Residues: CASTPLMINTEAFF. The chain couples TRBV7-2 to TRBJ1-1, with D hard to call. The CDR3 covers 14 residues. Germline assignment: CDR1 SGHTA and CDR2 FQGNSA. V lost 7 bases and J lost 2, with 14 bases in between.